These 6 T cell receptor beta chains originate from one sample sequenced in a study. MiXCR, applied by TCRdb to the reads, yields one record per CDR3 protein. The table lists about 15,000 distinct CDR3 sequences, about 35% of them singletons. Sequenced sample: blood. The origin of the receptors is a human donor.

The rearrangement uses TRBV4-1 and TRBJ2-7; D uncertain. Trimming took off 0 bases at V and 1 base at J, with 10 bases between the two ends. The germline gives CDR1 MGHRA, CDR2 YSYEKL. CDR3 length: 15 amino acids. The CDR3 region is CASSQDPSSSYEQYF. The CDR3 bases are TGCGCCAGCAGCCAAGATCCCAGTTCTTCCTACGAGCAGTACTTC.

This clonotype was picked up many times. This chain uses TRBV4-3 with TRBJ2-6; 8 bases agree with TRBD1. The CDR3 runs to 17 residues. After removal of 0 bases from V and 1 base from J, the junction contained 2 bases not matched to a gene. Germline-derived CDR1 and CDR2 are LGHNA and YSLEER. The CDR3 spells CASSQDNRGSGANVLTF. DNA of the CDR3: TGCGCCAGCAGCCAAGACAACAGGGGGTCTGGGGCCAACGTCCTGACTTTC.

This clonotype showed up many times. The chain is built from TRBV4-3 and TRBJ2-1, with 12 bases that match TRBD2. The CDR3 contains 16 residues. CDR1 is LGHNA, CDR2 YSLEER, per germline. J was trimmed by 7 bases and V by 0 bases; bases with no gene match: 4. CDR3 region: CASSQDGGLAGNEQFF. As DNA, the CDR3 is TGCGCCAGCAGCCAAGATGGGGGACTAGCGGGTAATGAGCAGTTCTTC.

As concerns this clonotype: At one boundary the junction diverges from the germline segment, which might be a read error. The gene calls are TRBV4-2 and TRBJ2-7, with 9 bases identical to TRBD2. There are 14 residues in the CDR3. The germline CDR1 and CDR2 sequences are LGHNA and YNFKEQ. CDR3 DNA sequence: TGTGCCAGCAGCCAAGATATGGCTAGCGGGGAGCTGTACTTC. It codes for CASSQDMASGELYF.

The table lists this clonotype with many counts. J is TRBJ1-1 and V is TRBV29-1, with D perhaps TRBD1 (5 bases). The CDR3 runs 15 residues. CDR1 and CDR2 (germline): SQVTM, ANQGSEA. V lost 0 bases, J lost 1 base, and 12 bases lay in between. DNA of the CDR3: TGCAGCGTTGAAGATTTAAGACAGAAGAACACTGAAGCTTTCTTT. Amino acid sequence: CSVEDLRQKNTEAFF.

The chain couples TRBV6-2 or TRBV6-3 to TRBJ2-1, with D perhaps matching TRBD2 (6 bases). The DNA end favors TRBJ2-5, so the J call may be wrong. Germline loops: CDR1 MNHEY, CDR2 SVGEGT. There are 18 residues in the CDR3. The CDR3 nucleotides read TGTGCCAGCAGTTCGATAAGCGGCCGCCATGGAGGGCAAGAGACCCAGTACTTC. Translating gives CASSSISGRHGGQETQYF.